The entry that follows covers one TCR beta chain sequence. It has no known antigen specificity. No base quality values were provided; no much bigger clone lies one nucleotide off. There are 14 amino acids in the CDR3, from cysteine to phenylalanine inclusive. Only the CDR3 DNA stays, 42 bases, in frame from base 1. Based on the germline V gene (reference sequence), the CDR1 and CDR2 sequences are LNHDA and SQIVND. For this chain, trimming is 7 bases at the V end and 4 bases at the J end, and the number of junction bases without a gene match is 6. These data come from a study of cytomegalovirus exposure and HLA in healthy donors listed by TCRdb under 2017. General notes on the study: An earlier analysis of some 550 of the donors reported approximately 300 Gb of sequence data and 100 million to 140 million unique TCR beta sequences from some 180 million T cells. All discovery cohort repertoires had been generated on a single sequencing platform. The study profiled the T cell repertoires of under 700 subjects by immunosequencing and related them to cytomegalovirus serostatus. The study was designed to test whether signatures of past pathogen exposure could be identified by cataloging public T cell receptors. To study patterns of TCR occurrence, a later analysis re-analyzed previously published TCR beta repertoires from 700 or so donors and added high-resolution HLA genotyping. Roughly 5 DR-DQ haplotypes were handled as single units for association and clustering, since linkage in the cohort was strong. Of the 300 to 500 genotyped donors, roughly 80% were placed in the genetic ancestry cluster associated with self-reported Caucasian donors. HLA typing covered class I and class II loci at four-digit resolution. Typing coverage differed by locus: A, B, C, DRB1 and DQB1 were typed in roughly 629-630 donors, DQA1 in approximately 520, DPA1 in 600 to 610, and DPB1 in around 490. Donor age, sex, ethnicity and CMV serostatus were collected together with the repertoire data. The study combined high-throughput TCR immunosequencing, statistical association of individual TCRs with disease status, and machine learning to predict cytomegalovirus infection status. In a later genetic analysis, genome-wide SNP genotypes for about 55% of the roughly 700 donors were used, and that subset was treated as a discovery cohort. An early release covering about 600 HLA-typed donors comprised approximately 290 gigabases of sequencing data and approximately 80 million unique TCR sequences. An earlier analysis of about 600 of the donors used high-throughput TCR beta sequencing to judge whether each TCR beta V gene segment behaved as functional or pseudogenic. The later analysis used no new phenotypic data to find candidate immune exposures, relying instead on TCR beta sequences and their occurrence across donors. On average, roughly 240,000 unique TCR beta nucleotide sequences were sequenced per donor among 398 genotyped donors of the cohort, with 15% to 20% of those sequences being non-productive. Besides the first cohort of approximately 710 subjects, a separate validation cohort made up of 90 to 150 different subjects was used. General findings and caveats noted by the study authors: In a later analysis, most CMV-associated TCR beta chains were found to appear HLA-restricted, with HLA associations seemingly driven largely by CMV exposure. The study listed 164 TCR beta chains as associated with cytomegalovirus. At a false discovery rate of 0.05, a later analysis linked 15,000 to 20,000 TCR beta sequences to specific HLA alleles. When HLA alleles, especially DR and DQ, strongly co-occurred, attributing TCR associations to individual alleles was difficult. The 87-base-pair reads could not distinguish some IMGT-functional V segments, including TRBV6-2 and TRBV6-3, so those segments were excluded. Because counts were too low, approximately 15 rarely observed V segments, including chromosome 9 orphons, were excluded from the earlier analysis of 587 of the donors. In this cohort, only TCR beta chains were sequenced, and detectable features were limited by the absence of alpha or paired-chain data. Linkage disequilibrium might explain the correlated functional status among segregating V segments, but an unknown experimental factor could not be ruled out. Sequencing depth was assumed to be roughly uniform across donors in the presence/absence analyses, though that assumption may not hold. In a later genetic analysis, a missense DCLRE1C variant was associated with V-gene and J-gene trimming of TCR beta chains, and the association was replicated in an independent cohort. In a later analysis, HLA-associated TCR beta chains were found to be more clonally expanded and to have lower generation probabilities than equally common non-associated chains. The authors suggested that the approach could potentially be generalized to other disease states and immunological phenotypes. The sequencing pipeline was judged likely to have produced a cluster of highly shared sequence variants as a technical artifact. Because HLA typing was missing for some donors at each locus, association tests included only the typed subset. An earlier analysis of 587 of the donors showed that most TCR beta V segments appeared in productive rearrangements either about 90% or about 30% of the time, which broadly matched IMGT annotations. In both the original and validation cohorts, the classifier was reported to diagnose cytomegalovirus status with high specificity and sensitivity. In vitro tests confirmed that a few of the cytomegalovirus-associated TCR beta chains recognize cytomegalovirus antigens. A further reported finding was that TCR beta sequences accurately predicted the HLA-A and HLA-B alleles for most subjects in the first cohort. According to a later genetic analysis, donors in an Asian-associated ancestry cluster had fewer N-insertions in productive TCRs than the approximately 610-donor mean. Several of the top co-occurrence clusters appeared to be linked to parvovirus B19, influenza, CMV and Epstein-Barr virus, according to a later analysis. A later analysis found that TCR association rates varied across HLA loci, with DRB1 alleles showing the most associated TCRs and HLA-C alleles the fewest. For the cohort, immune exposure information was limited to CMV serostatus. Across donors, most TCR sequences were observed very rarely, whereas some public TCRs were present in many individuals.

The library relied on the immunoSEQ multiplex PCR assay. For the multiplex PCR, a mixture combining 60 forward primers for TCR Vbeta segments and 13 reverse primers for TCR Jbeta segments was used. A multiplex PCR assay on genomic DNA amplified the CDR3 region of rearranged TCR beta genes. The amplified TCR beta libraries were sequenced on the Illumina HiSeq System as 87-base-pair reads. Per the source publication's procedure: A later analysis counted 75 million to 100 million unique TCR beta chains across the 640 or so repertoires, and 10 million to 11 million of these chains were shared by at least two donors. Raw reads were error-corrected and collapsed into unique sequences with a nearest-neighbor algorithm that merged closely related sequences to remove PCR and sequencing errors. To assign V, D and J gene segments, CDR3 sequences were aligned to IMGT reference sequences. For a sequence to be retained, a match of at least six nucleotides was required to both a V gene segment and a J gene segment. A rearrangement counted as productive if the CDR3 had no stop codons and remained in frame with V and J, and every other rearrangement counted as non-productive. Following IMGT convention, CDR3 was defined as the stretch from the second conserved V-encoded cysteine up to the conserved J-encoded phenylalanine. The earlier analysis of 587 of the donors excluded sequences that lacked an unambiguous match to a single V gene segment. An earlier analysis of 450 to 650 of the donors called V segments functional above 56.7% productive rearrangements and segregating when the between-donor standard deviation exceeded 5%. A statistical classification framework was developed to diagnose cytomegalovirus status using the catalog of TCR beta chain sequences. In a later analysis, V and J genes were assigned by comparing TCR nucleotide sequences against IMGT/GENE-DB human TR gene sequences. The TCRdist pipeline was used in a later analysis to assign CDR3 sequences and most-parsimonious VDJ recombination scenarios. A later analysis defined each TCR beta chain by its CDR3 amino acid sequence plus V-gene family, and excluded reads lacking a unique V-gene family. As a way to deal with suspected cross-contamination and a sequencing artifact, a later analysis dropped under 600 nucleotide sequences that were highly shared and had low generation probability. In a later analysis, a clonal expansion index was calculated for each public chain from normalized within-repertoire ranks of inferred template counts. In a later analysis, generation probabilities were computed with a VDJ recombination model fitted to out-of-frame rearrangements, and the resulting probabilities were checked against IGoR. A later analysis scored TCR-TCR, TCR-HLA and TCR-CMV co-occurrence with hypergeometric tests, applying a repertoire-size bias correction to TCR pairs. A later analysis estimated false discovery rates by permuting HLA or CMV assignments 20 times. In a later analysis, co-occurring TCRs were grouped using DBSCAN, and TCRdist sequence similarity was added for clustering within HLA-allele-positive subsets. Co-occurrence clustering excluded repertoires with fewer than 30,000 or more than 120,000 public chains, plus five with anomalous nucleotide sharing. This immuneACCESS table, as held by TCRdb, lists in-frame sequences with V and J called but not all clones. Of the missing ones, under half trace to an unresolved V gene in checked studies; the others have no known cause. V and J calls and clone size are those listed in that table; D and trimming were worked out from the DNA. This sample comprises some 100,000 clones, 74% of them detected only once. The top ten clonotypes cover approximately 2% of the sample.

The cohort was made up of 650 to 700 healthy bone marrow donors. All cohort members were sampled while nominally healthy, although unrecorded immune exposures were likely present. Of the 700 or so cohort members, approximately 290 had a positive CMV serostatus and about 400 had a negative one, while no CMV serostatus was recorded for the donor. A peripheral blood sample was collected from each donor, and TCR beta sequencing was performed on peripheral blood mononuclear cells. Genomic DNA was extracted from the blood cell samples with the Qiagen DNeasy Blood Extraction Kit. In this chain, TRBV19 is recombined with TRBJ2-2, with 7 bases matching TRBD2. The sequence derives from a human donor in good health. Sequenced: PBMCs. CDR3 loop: CASNPGGFTGELFF. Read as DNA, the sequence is TGTGCCAGTAACCCGGGGGGATTCACCGGGGAGCTGTTTTTT.